This TCR beta chain was sequenced in a study of human T cells and chemical hapten exposure. Stated time point: patch test 3, about 24 weeks after DPC sensitization. Described treatment: therapeutic diphenylcyclopropenone sensitization with weekly scalp DPC. This clonotype was seen repeatedly, ten times or more. TCRdb used MiXCR to reprocess the RACE reads, holding one entry per CDR3 protein. Of some 90,000 distinct CDR3 sequences in the sample, under 13% were seen once. In germline, CDR1 is SQVTM, CDR2 ANQGSEA. CDR3 length: 14 residues. With 6 bases removed from V and 4 bases from J, the gap between germline ends came to 18 bases.

The sample consisted of whole blood, taken in connection with sensitization to the hapten diphenylcyclopropenone (DPC). The receptor comes from a woman aged 25 to 45 with alopecia areata. Some clones in this sample may be carry-over from other donors' samples. The chain is built from TRBV29-1 and TRBJ1-1, with a tentative D call TRBD1 (5 bases). This chain's CDR3 is CSVGVGGEGTEAFF. The CDR3, as DNA: TGCAGCGTCGGGGTAGGAGGGGAGGGCACTGAAGCTTTCTTT.